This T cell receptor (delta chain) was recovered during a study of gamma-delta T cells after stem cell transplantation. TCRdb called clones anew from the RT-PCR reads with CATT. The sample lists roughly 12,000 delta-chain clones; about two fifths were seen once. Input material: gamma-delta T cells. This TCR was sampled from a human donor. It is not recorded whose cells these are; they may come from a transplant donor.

In DNA, the CDR3 is TGTGCCTACTCTGTGGGATACTCCGATAAACTCATCTTT. As protein: CAYSVGYSDKLIF. The chain carries TRDV3 and TRDJ1; 7 nucleotides align to TRDD3. The CDR3 runs to 13 residues. From germline, CDR1 is TVYSNPD and CDR2 GDNSRS (reference sequence). V was clipped by 4 bases and J by 3 bases; unmatched bases: 8. The full variable domain, completed using reference TRDV3 and TRDJ1, is CDKVTQSSPDQTVASGSEVVLLCTYDTVYSNPDLFWYRIRPDYSFQFVFYGDNSRSEGADFTQGRFSVKHILTQKAFHLVISPVRTEDSATYYCAYSVGYSDKLIFGKGTRVTVEP.